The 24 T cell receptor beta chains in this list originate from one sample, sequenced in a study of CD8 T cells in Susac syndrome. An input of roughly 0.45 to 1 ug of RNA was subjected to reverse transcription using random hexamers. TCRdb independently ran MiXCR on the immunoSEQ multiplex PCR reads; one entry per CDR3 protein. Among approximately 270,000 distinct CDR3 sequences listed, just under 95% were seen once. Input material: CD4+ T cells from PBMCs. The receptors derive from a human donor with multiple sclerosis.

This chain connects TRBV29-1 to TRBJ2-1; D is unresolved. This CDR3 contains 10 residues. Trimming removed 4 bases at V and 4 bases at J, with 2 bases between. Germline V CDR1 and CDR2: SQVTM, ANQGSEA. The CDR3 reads CSVGYNEQFF. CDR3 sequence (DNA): TGCAGCGTTGGGTACAATGAGCAGTTCTTC.

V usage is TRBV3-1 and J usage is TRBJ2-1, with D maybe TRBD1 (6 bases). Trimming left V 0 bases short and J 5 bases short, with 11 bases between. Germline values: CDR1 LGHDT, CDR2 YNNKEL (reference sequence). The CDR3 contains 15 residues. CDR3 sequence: CASSQETGPDNEQFF. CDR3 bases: TGTGCCAGCAGCCAAGAAACAGGGCCGGACAATGAGCAGTTCTTC.

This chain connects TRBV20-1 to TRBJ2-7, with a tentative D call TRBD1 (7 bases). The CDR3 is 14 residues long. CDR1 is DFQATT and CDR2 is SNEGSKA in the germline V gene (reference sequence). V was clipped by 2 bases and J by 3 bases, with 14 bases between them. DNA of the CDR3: TGCAGTGCTAGACGGAGGGGGCCCTACTACGAGCAGTACGTC. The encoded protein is CSARRRGPYYEQYV.

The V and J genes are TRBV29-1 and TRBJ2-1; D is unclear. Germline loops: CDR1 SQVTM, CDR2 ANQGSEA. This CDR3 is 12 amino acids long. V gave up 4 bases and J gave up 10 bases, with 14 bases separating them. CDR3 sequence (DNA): TGCAGCGTTGGATCGCCCACCAGGGAGCAGTTCTTC. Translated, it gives CSVGSPTREQFF.

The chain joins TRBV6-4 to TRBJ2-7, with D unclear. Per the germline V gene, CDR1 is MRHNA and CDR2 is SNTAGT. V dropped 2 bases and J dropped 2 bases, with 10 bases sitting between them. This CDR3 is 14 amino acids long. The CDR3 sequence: CASSDTRQPYEQYV. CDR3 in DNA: TGTGCCAGCAGTGACACGCGGCAGCCCTACGAGCAGTACGTC.

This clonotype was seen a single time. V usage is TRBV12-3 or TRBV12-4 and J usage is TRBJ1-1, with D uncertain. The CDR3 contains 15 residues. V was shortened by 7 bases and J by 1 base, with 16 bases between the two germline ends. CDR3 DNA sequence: TGTGCCAGCACCTTGGCGGGGATTGGGAACACTGAAGCTTTCTTT. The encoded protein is CASTLAGIGNTEAFF.

CDR3 coding DNA: TGTGCCACCACGGGGACAACTAATGAAAAACTGTTTTTT. This encodes CATTGTTNEKLFF. The chain employs TRBV25-1 and TRBJ1-4; the D is unclear. Per the germline V gene, CDR1 is MGHDK and CDR2 is SYGVNS. The CDR3 covers 13 residues. Trimming shortened V by 10 bases and J by 0 bases, and 9 bases separated the two germline ends.

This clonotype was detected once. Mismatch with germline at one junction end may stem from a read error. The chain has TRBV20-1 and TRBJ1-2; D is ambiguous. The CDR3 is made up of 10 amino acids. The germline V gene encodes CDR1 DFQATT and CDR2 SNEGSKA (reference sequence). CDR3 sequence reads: CSAREDGYTF. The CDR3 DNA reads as TGCAGTGCGAGAGAAGATGGCTACACCTTC.

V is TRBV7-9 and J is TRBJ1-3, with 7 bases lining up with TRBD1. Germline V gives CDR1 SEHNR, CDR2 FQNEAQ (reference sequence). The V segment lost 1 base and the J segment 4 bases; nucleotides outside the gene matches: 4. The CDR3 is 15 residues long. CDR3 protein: CASSLGGQFGNTIYF. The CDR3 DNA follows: TGTGCCAGCAGCTTAGGGGGACAGTTCGGAAACACCATATATTTT.

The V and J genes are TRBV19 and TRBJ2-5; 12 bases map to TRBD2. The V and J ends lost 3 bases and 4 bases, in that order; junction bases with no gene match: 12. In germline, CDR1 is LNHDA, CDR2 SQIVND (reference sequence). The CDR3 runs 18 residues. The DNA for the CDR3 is TGTGCCAGTAGTATGAGGGGGCTAGCGGGAGGGCCGCCAGAGACCCAGTACTTC. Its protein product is CASSMRGLAGGPPETQYF.

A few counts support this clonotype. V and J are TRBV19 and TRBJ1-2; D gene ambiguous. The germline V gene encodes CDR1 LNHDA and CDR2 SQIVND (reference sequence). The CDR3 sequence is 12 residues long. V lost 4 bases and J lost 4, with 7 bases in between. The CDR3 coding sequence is TGTGCCAGTAGTAGCGGCTTCTATGGCTACACCTTC. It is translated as CASSSGFYGYTF.

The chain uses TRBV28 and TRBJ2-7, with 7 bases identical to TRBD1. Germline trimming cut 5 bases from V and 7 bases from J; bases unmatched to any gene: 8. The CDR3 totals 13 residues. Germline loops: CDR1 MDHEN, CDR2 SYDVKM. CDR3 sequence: CASSERGRWEQYF. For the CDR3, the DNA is TGTGCCAGCAGTGAGAGGGGGCGCTGGGAGCAGTACTTC.

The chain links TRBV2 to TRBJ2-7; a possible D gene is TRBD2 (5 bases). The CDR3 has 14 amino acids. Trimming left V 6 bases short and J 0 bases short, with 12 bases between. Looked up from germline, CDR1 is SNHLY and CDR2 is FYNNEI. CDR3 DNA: TGTGCCAGCAGAGGGCTAGCCGCCTCCTACGAGCAGTACGTC. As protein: CASRGLAASYEQYV.

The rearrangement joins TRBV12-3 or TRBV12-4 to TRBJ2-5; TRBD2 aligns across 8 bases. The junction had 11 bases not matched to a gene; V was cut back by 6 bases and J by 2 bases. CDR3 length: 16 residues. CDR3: CASSKSSGGVQETQYF. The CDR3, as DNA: TGTGCCAGCAGCAAGAGTTCCGGGGGGGTTCAAGAGACCCAGTACTTC.

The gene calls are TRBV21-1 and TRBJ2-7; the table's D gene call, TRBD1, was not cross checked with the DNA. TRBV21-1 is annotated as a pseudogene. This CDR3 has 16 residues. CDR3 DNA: TGTGCCAGCAGCAAAGAAACACCGGGACAGGGGGGCGAGCAGTACGTC. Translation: CASSKETPGQGGEQYV.

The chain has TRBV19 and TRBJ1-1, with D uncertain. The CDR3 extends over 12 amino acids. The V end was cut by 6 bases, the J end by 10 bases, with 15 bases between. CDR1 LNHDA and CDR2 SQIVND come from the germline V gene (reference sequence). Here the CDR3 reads CASSTGSRPAFF. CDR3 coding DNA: TGTGCCAGTAGCACCGGGAGCCGTCCAGCTTTCTTT.

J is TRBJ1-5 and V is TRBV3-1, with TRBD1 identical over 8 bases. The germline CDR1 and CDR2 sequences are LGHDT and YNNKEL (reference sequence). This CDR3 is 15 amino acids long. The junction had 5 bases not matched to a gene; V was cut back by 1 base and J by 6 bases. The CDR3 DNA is TGTGCCAGCAGCCAAGGGACAGGGTATGGTCAGCCCCAGCATTTT. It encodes CASSQGTGYGQPQHF.

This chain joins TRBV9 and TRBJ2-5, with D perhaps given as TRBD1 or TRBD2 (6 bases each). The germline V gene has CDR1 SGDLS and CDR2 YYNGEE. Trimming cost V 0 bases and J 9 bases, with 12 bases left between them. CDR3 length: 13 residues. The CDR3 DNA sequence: TGTGCCAGCAGCGTAGCCGGGGGCGGGGCCCAGTACTTC. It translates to CASSVAGGGAQYF.

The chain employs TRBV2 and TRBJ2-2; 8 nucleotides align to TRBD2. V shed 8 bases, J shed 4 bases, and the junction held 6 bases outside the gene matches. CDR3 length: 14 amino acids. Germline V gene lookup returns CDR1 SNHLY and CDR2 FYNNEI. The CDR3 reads CASLLAGTTGELFF. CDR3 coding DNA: TGTGCCAGCCTCCTAGCGGGTACCACCGGGGAGCTGTTTTTT.

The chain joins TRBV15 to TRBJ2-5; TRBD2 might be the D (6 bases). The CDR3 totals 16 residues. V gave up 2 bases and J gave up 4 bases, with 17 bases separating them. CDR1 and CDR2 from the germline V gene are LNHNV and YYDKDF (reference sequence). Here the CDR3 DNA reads TGTGCCACCAGCAGATCGTCCGGGACTCCAGGAGAGACCCAGTACTTC. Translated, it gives CATSRSSGTPGETQYF.

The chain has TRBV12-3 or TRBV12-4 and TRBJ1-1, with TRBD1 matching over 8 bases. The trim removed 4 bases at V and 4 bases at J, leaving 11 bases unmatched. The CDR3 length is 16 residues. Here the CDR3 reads CASSSPGGAYITEAFF. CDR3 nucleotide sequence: TGTGCCAGCAGTTCCCCAGGGGGCGCTTATATCACTGAAGCTTTCTTT.

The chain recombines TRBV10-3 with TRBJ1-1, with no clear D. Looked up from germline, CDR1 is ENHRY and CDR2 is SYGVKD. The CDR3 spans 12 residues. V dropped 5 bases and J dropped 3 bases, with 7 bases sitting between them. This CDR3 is CAISNQDTEAFF. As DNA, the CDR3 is TGTGCCATCAGTAATCAGGACACTGAAGCTTTCTTT.

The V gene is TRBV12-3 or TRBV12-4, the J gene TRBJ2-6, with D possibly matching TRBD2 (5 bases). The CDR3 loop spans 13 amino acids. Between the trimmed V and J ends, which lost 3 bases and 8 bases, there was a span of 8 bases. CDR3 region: CASSFPGTNVLTF. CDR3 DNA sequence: TGTGCCAGCAGTTTTCCCGGGACCAACGTCCTGACTTTC.

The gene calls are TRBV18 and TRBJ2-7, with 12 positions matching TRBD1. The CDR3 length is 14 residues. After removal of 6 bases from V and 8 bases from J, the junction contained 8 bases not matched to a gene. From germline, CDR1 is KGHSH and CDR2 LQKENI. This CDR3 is CASSPSRDRGQQYF. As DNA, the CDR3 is TGTGCCAGCTCCCCTTCCCGGGACAGGGGGCAGCAGTACTTC.